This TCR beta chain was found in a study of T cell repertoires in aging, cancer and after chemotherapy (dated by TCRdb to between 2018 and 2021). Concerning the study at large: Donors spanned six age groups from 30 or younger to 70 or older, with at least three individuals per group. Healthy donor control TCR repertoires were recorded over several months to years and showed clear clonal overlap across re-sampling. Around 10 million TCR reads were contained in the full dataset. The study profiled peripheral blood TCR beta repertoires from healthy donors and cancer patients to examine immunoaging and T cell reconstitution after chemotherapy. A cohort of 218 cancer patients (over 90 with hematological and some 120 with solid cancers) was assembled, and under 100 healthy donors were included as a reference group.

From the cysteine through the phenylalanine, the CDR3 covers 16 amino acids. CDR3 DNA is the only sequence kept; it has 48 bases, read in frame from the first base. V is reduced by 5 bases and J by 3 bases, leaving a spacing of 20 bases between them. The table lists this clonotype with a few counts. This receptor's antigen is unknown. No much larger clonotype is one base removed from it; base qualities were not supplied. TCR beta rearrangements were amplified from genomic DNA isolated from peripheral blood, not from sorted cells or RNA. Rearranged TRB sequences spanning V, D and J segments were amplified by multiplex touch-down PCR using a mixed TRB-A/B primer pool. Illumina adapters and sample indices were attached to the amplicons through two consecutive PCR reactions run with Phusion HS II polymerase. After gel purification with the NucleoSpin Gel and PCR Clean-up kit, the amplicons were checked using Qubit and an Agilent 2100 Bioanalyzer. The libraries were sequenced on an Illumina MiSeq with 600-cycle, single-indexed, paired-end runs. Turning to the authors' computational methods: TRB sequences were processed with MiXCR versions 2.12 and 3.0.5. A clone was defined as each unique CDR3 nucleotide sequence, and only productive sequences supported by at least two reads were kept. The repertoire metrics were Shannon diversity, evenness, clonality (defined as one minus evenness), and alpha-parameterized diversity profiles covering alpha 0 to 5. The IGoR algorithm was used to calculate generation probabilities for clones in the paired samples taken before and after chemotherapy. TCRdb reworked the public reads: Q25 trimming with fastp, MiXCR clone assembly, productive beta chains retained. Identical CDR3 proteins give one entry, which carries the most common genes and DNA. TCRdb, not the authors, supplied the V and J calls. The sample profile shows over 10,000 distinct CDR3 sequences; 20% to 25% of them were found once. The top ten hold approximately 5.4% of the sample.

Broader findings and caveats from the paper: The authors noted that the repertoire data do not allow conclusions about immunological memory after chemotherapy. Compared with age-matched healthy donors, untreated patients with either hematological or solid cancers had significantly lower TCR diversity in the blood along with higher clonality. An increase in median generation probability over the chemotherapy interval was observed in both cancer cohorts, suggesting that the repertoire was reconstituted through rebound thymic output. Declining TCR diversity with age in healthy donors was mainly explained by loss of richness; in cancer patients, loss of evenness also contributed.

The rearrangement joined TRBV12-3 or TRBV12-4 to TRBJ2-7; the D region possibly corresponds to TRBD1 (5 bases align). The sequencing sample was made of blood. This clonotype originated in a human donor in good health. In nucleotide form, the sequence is TGTGCCAGCAGTCTCCTAATTGCAGGGTCGGGCTACGAGCAGTACTTC. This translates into CASSLLIAGSGYEQYF.